This entry features one TCR beta chain sequence. Per the germline V gene, CDR1 is WSHSY and CDR2 is SAAADI. The CDR3 is 15 residues long. Trimming stripped 0 bases from V and 7 bases from J, with 12 bases between. Template for every sorted-subset replicate PCR totaled around 210 ng DNA, roughly 30,000 T cell genomes. Profiled with immunoSEQ multiplex PCR; TCRdb holds only in-frame clones, not every one. The sample includes around 1.4 million clones, approximately 98.5% of them seen just once. This entry comes from a study of shared clonotypes between healthy human individuals. The rearrangement joins TRBV10-2 to TRBJ2-2, with D possibly TRBD2 on 7 matching bases. The TCR originated in a man younger than 40 in good health. The sequencing input was naive CD4+ T cells sorted from blood. Specified subset: CD45RA+ positively selected. The CDR3 loop is CASSESGGRGGELFF. CDR3 coding DNA: TGCGCCAGCAGTGAGTCCGGGGGGCGCGGCGGGGAGCTGTTTTTT.